This TCR beta chain emerged from a study of cytomegalovirus exposure and HLA in healthy donors. PCR amplification relied on 60 Vbeta primers (plus 13 Jbeta primers). Sequenced by immunoSEQ multiplex PCR; TCRdb stores in-frame clones only, minus some. The repertoire has roughly 80,000 clones, about four fifths of them found once; the top ten carry around 2.4%. The CDR3 spans 15 residues. Germline V lookup: CDR1 SGHTA, CDR2 FQGNSA. V lost 4 bases and J lost 5; bases outside the gene matches: 5. The clonotype comes from a woman aged 45-60 years in good health and CMV-seronegative. Sample: PBMCs. The chain employs TRBV7-2 and TRBJ2-5; TRBD2 matches at 12 bases. In DNA form, the CDR3 reads TGTGCCAGCAGCTCCAGAGGACTAGCGGGGGAGACCCAGTACTTC. Its translation is CASSSRGLAGETQYF.